This T cell receptor beta chain was obtained from a study of T cell responses to AZD1222 COVID-19 vaccine. General study points: Targeting of unmutated variant regions was reportedly seen in nearly half of spike-specific TCRs. A mostly white British donor set with more females was recruited, and clonal diversity was possibly underestimated.

TCRdb's copy holds only in-frame clones and misses some; the assay was immunoSEQ multiplex PCR. The sample contains roughly 160,000 clones, about 91% of which appear only once. This clone was detected once. Its antigen remains unidentified. Per the germline V gene, CDR1 is SGHTA and CDR2 is FQGTGA. Between the trimmed V and J ends, which lost 5 bases and 10 bases, there was a span of 18 bases. The CDR3 sequence is 14 residues long. The specimen comprised peripheral blood, sampled 28 days after the second AZD1222 dose. The source is an adult who received the AZD1222 COVID-19 vaccine. The V and J genes are TRBV7-3 and TRBJ2-1; D may be TRBD2 (5 bases). Written as DNA, the CDR3 is TGTGCCAGCAGCCGAACCCGGGATTACGGGGAGCAGTTCTTC. As protein: CASSRTRDYGEQFF.